This is a list of T cell receptor beta chains from one sample in a study of a mutant IDH1 vaccine in newly diagnosed glioma. Produced via immunoSEQ multiplex PCR; TCRdb's table is partial and in-frame only. The table includes about 100,000 clones, around three quarters detected once. The source material was PBMCs, sampled from a glioma patient treated with radiotherapy, temozolomide or both. The receptor set was obtained from a man in his forties with glioma. CDR3s include the opening cysteine and the closing phenylalanine or tryptophan. D genes are given only for firm matches. Some rows mark clone size as missing; the rest say once, few, many or name a class of expanded clone.

abundance: many
d_gene: TRBD1
j_gene: TRBJ2-7
v_gene: TRBV6-1
CDR3nt: TGTGCCAGCAGCGGGACAGGGTATGTTTCCGAGCAGTACTTC
CDR3aa: CASSGTGYVSEQYF

abundance: .
d_gene: TRBD1
j_gene: TRBJ2-3
v_gene: TRBV6-5
CDR3nt: TGTGCCAGCACGGGAACAGGGGGGACAGATACGCAGTATTTT
CDR3aa: CASTGTGGTDTQYF

abundance: .
d_gene: TRBD1
j_gene: TRBJ1-2
v_gene: TRBV5-4
CDR3nt: TGTGCCAGCAGCTTGACAGGGGGCGGGAATGGCTACACCTTC
CDR3aa: CASSLTGGGNGYTF

abundance: .
d_gene: TRBD2
j_gene: TRBJ2-7
v_gene: TRBV4-2
CDR3nt: TGTGCCAGCAGCCAAGAAAGACTAGCCCCGTACGAGCAGTACTTC
CDR3aa: CASSQERLAPYEQYF

abundance: .
d_gene: TRBD2
j_gene: TRBJ2-3
v_gene: TRBV5-4
CDR3nt: TGTGCCAGCAGCTCTCGGGAGCGGGAGCGCACAGATACGCAGTATTTT
CDR3aa: CASSSRERERTDTQYF

abundance: .
d_gene: .
j_gene: TRBJ1-1
v_gene: TRBV7-9
CDR3nt: TGTGCCAGCAGCCCTATCGGGGACACTGAAGCTTTCTTT
CDR3aa: CASSPIGDTEAFF

abundance: .
d_gene: TRBD2
j_gene: TRBJ2-7
v_gene: TRBV30
CDR3nt: TGTGCCTGGGCGGGGGGAGTCTACGAGCAGTACTTC
CDR3aa: CAWAGGVYEQYF

abundance: .
d_gene: TRBD2
j_gene: TRBJ2-5
v_gene: TRBV28
CDR3nt: TGTGCCAGCACCCCGTGGGGGGGGGAGACCCAGTACTTC
CDR3aa: CASTPWGGETQYF

abundance: .
d_gene: .
j_gene: TRBJ1-6
v_gene: TRBV6-5
CDR3nt: TGTGCCAGCAGTTACTCAGCTTCACCCCTCCACTTT
CDR3aa: CASSYSASPLHF

abundance: .
d_gene: .
j_gene: TRBJ2-2
v_gene: TRBV7-2
CDR3nt: TGTGCCAGCAGCCCGGGGCCGCCCACCACCGGGGAGCTGTTTTTT
CDR3aa: CASSPGPPTTGELFF

abundance: .
d_gene: .
j_gene: TRBJ2-2
v_gene: TRBV7-2
CDR3nt: TGTGCCAGCAGCTTAGACAGTAGGTTGTCGGGGGAGCTGTTTTTT
CDR3aa: CASSLDSRLSGELFF

abundance: .
d_gene: .
j_gene: TRBJ1-2
v_gene: TRBV6-6
CDR3nt: TGTGCCAGCAGTTATATCCTGCGCTACACCTTC
CDR3aa: CASSYILRYTF

abundance: .
d_gene: TRBD1
j_gene: TRBJ1-5
v_gene: TRBV19
CDR3nt: TGTGCCAGTAGTATCTCTGTGGGACAGGGTAACCAGCCCCAGCATTTT
CDR3aa: CASSISVGQGNQPQHF

abundance: .
d_gene: TRBD2
j_gene: TRBJ2-2
v_gene: TRBV19
CDR3nt: TGTGCCAGTAGTCTCCGGACTAGAGGGGAGCTGTTTTTT
CDR3aa: CASSLRTRGELFF

abundance: .
d_gene: .
j_gene: TRBJ1-2
v_gene: TRBV9
CDR3nt: TGTGCCAGCAGTCAACCACGGGGAGCTAACTATGGCTACACCTTC
CDR3aa: CASSQPRGANYGYTF

abundance: .
d_gene: TRBD1
j_gene: TRBJ2-1
v_gene: TRBV9
CDR3nt: TGTGCCAGCAGCGTAGATTTGACAGGGCGAAGCGATGAGCAGTTCTTC
CDR3aa: CASSVDLTGRSDEQFF

abundance: .
d_gene: TRBD1
j_gene: TRBJ2-7
v_gene: TRBV9
CDR3nt: TGTGCCAGCAGCATAGGGGGCCAAGACGAGCAGTACTTC
CDR3aa: CASSIGGQDEQYF

abundance: .
d_gene: TRBD2
j_gene: TRBJ2-1
v_gene: TRBV6-5
CDR3nt: TGTGCCAGCAGTTACTCGCGTCGGGGGGGCCCCAATGAGCAGTTCTTC
CDR3aa: CASSYSRRGGPNEQFF

abundance: .
d_gene: .
j_gene: TRBJ2-7
v_gene: TRBV5-3
CDR3nt: TGTGCCAGACACTCTAGGGGACATCCCGCCTACGAGCAGTACTTC
CDR3aa: CARHSRGHPAYEQYF

abundance: .
d_gene: .
j_gene: TRBJ2-5
v_gene: TRBV29-1
CDR3nt: TGCAGCGTTGAAGTCGGTCAGGGGGAGACCCAGTACTTC
CDR3aa: CSVEVGQGETQYF

abundance: .
d_gene: .
j_gene: TRBJ1-2
v_gene: TRBV6-5
CDR3nt: TGTGCCAGCAGTTATTTTAGGGCGTATGGCTACACCTTC
CDR3aa: CASSYFRAYGYTF

abundance: .
d_gene: .
j_gene: TRBJ1-5
v_gene: TRBV11-2
CDR3nt: TGTGCCAGCAGCGTCCTTGGGGGATTGCCCCAGCATTTT
CDR3aa: CASSVLGGLPQHF

abundance: once
d_gene: TRBD1
j_gene: TRBJ2-3
v_gene: TRBV7-9
CDR3nt: TGTGCCAGCAGCCCTAGGGACAGGGGGTGGACGGACACAGATACGCAGTATTTT
CDR3aa: CASSPRDRGWTDTDTQYF

abundance: .
d_gene: .
j_gene: TRBJ1-1
v_gene: TRBV7-9
CDR3nt: TGTGCCAGCAGCTTAGGGGGGAACAGGGACACTGAAGCTTTCTTT
CDR3aa: CASSLGGNRDTEAFF

abundance: .
d_gene: .
j_gene: TRBJ2-5
v_gene: TRBV15
CDR3nt: TGTGCCACCAGCAGAGTGTCGGGACTCGGCGCCGAGACCCAGTACTTC
CDR3aa: CATSRVSGLGAETQYF

abundance: .
d_gene: .
j_gene: TRBJ1-1
v_gene: TRBV5-6
CDR3nt: TGTGCCAGCAGCTTGGACCCTCTGGGACTACCTGAAGCTTTCTTT
CDR3aa: CASSLDPLGLPEAFF

abundance: .
d_gene: TRBD1
j_gene: TRBJ1-5
v_gene: TRBV27
CDR3nt: TGTGCCAGCAGTTTATTTACAGGGGATCAGCCCCAGCATTTT
CDR3aa: CASSLFTGDQPQHF

abundance: .
d_gene: .
j_gene: TRBJ1-5
v_gene: TRBV19
CDR3nt: TGTGCCAGTAGTATCCGAGGTTATAGCAATCAGCCCCAGCATTTT
CDR3aa: CASSIRGYSNQPQHF

abundance: few
d_gene: .
j_gene: TRBJ1-1
v_gene: TRBV29-1
CDR3nt: TGCAGCGTTGACAGGGGTAGCACTGAAGCTTTCTTT
CDR3aa: CSVDRGSTEAFF

abundance: .
d_gene: .
j_gene: TRBJ2-3
v_gene: TRBV2
CDR3nt: TGTGCCAGCCGCCATAAGGTGACTAGCACAGATACGCAGTATTTT
CDR3aa: CASRHKVTSTDTQYF

abundance: once
d_gene: TRBD1
j_gene: TRBJ2-5
v_gene: TRBV5-1
CDR3nt: TGCGCCAGCAGCTTGGGTATTGGTCAAGGGGGCCTAGAGACCCAGTACTTC
CDR3aa: CASSLGIGQGGLETQYF

abundance: few
d_gene: .
j_gene: TRBJ1-4
v_gene: TRBV29-1
CDR3nt: TGCAGCGCCTCCAGAGGGGCTAATGAAAAACTGTTTTTT
CDR3aa: CSASRGANEKLFF

abundance: .
d_gene: .
j_gene: TRBJ1-1
v_gene: TRBV19
CDR3nt: TGTGCCAGTAGTACTCCTAAGATGCAGGGAGGGAGGAACACTGAAGCTTTCTTT
CDR3aa: CASSTPKMQGGRNTEAFF

abundance: .
d_gene: .
j_gene: TRBJ2-3
v_gene: TRBV4-3
CDR3nt: TGCGCCAGCAGCCAAGAGATGGAGGATACGCAGTATTTT
CDR3aa: CASSQEMEDTQYF

abundance: .
d_gene: .
j_gene: TRBJ1-2
v_gene: TRBV11-2
CDR3nt: TGTGCCAGCAGGGCCGCACAGGGTTTTGGCTACACCTTC
CDR3aa: CASRAAQGFGYTF

abundance: .
d_gene: .
j_gene: TRBJ2-1
v_gene: TRBV7-6
CDR3nt: TGTGCCAGCAGCTTATCCCGGGGCGATGAGCAGTTCTTC
CDR3aa: CASSLSRGDEQFF

abundance: .
d_gene: .
j_gene: TRBJ2-1
v_gene: TRBV10-1
CDR3nt: TGCGCCAGCAGTGAGTCGGTAGGGGGGAGGCAGTTCTTC
CDR3aa: CASSESVGGRQFF

abundance: .
d_gene: .
j_gene: TRBJ1-2
v_gene: TRBV25-1
CDR3nt: TGTGCCAGCAGCGACAGAGAATACTATGGCTACACCTTC
CDR3aa: CASSDREYYGYTF

abundance: .
d_gene: .
j_gene: TRBJ2-7
v_gene: TRBV6-6
CDR3nt: TGTGCCAGCAGTTATAAGGGGCTCGAGCAGTACTTC
CDR3aa: CASSYKGLEQYF

abundance: few
d_gene: .
j_gene: TRBJ1-5
v_gene: TRBV4-2
CDR3nt: TGTGCCAGCAGCCCCCGGGGACTCCAGGGCCAGCCCCAGCATTTT
CDR3aa: CASSPRGLQGQPQHF

abundance: .
d_gene: TRBD2
j_gene: TRBJ2-5
v_gene: TRBV28
CDR3nt: TGTGCCAGCAGATCCCCTAGCGGGAGCTATGGGGAGACCCAGTACTTC
CDR3aa: CASRSPSGSYGETQYF

abundance: few
d_gene: TRBD1
j_gene: TRBJ2-7
v_gene: TRBV18
CDR3nt: TGTGCCAGCTCACAGCCGGGACAGGGGGACCCCTACGAGCAGTACTTC
CDR3aa: CASSQPGQGDPYEQYF

abundance: .
d_gene: .
j_gene: TRBJ2-5
v_gene: TRBV6-5
CDR3nt: TGTGCCAGCAGTTACAGGGACCAAGAGACCCAGTACTTC
CDR3aa: CASSYRDQETQYF

abundance: .
d_gene: TRBD2
j_gene: TRBJ2-3
v_gene: TRBV5-6
CDR3nt: TGTGCCAGCAGCTTGAGCGGGAGGTTTAGCACAGATACGCAGTATTTT
CDR3aa: CASSLSGRFSTDTQYF

abundance: .
d_gene: .
j_gene: TRBJ1-6
v_gene: TRBV12-5
CDR3nt: TGTGCTAGTGGTTTGGTACAATTACCGAGCTCCTATAATTCACCCCTCCACTTT
CDR3aa: CASGLVQLPSSYNSPLHF

abundance: .
d_gene: .
j_gene: TRBJ1-2
v_gene: TRBV28
CDR3nt: TGTGCCAGCAGTTTACATCCGGGACTCGCGGATGGCTACACCTTC
CDR3aa: CASSLHPGLADGYTF

abundance: .
d_gene: TRBD1
j_gene: TRBJ1-1
v_gene: TRBV5-1
CDR3nt: TGCGCCAGCAGCTTGGATACAGGGGGCGGCACTGAAGCTTTCTTT
CDR3aa: CASSLDTGGGTEAFF

abundance: .
d_gene: TRBD1
j_gene: TRBJ1-1
v_gene: TRBV28
CDR3nt: TGTGCCAGCAGTGATCGGAGGGGGCATAGGACTGAAGCTTTCTTT
CDR3aa: CASSDRRGHRTEAFF

abundance: .
d_gene: TRBD2
j_gene: TRBJ2-1
v_gene: TRBV4-2
CDR3nt: TGTGCCAGCAGCCCCGCGGCGCTAGCGGGGCTCAATGAGCAGTTCTTC
CDR3aa: CASSPAALAGLNEQFF

abundance: .
d_gene: .
j_gene: TRBJ2-7
v_gene: TRBV7-2
CDR3nt: TGTGCCAGCAGCTTAGCGGGAGAGCAGTACTTC
CDR3aa: CASSLAGEQYF

abundance: .
d_gene: TRBD2
j_gene: TRBJ2-2
v_gene: TRBV4-1
CDR3nt: TGCGCCAGCAGCCAAGTTGGACTAGCTACGAACACCGGGGAGCTGTTTTTT
CDR3aa: CASSQVGLATNTGELFF

abundance: .
d_gene: TRBD1
j_gene: TRBJ2-7
v_gene: TRBV30
CDR3nt: TGTGCCTGGACCGAGGGGACAGGCCTTTACGAGCAGTACTTC
CDR3aa: CAWTEGTGLYEQYF

abundance: .
d_gene: .
j_gene: TRBJ1-2
v_gene: TRBV7-8
CDR3nt: TGTGCCAGCAGCTTAGGGACAAAAGCTAACTATGGCTACACCTTC
CDR3aa: CASSLGTKANYGYTF

abundance: once
d_gene: .
j_gene: TRBJ1-3
v_gene: TRBV28
CDR3nt: TGTGCCAGCAGTTTAGGGGGGTCAGGAAACACCATATATTTT
CDR3aa: CASSLGGSGNTIYF

abundance: .
d_gene: TRBD2
j_gene: TRBJ2-7
v_gene: TRBV27
CDR3nt: TGTGCCAGCAGAGACACTAGCGGGGCCTACGAGCAGTACTTC
CDR3aa: CASRDTSGAYEQYF

abundance: .
d_gene: .
j_gene: TRBJ2-7
v_gene: TRBV10-3
CDR3nt: TGTGCCATCAGTGGACCTTTGACACAGGGTGGCGAGCAGTACTTC
CDR3aa: CAISGPLTQGGEQYF